This TCR beta chain emerged from a study of vaccination effects on CD4 cells after COVID-19. Across the whole study: In the ViraFEST assay, antigen-specific CD4+ clonotypes were identified by expansion after peptide-pool stimulation. The median interval between the second dose and post-vaccine sampling was 72 days. About 2 million PBMC were seeded per well and grown in the presence of roughly 10 IU/ml IL-2 and 8.5 to 10 ug/ml peptides.

Method: immunoSEQ multiplex PCR; TCRdb's copy keeps in-frame clones and lacks some. The sample includes tens of thousands of clones, around 74% of them seen just once. Germline V CDR1 and CDR2: MNHEY, SVGAGI. The V end was cut by 6 bases, the J end by 7 bases, with 22 bases between. This CDR3 has 16 residues. Investigators separated out CD4+ T cells once around nine days of culture had passed. The individual was infected with SARS-CoV-2 between March and December 2020, as confirmed by PCR. Two doses of BNT162b2 or mRNA-1273 vaccine were administered to participants. Fresh IL-2-containing medium replaced half the medium on days 3 and 7. As regards this clone: What it binds is not known.

The V gene is TRBV6-5, the J gene TRBJ2-1; tentatively, D is TRBD2 (5 bases). The source is a human donor who had a prior SARS-CoV-2 infection. Source: CD4+ T cells from PBMCs cultured without peptide, taken after COVID-19 vaccination. The CDR3 DNA follows: TGTGCCAGCAGCTACGCCCCAGTCGGGAATATTAATGAGCAGTTCTTC. Protein: CASSYAPVGNINEQFF.